This T cell receptor beta chain comes out of a study of early T cells in non-severe SARS-CoV-2 infection. On this clonotype: Its target is unknown.

CDR1 is MNHEY and CDR2 is SVGEGT in the germline V gene. The CDR3 spans 15 residues. V lost 8 bases and J lost 2, with 19 bases in between. Each single cDNA molecule received a unique molecular identifier. TCRdb processed the 5' RACE reads anew with MiXCR; each CDR3 protein has one entry. The sample lists 75,000 to 100,000 distinct CDR3 sequences, around a sixth seen once, with over 1% in the top ten. Study outcomes and limitations: Anti-spike CD8 specificities were favored by VDJdb matching, whose results missed private and CD4 specificities.

This sequence joins TRBV6-2 or TRBV6-3 and TRBJ2-7; the D gene is possibly TRBD1 (6 bases). The TCR comes from an adult who was a healthcare worker with PCR-confirmed SARS-CoV-2 infection or an uninfected control (not recorded which). The sequenced material came from whole blood. The CDR3 here is CASVWGPANPYEQYF. The DNA for the CDR3 is TGTGCCAGCGTTTGGGGGCCGGCCAACCCCTACGAGCAGTACTTC.